This passage covers 32 T cell receptor beta chains from one sample sequenced in a study of cytomegalovirus exposure and HLA in healthy donors. PCR amplification relied on 60 Vbeta primers (plus 13 Jbeta primers). Sequencing used immunoSEQ multiplex PCR; TCRdb keeps in-frame clones, though not all of them. This table has more than 150,000 clones, over 70% appearing once. Sequencing was carried out using PBMCs. The source is a woman younger than 45 in good health and CMV-seronegative.

The chain uses TRBV28 and TRBJ2-1, with 10 bases fitting TRBD1. The CDR3 loop spans 15 amino acids. Trimming took 7 bases from V and 2 from J; bases not matched to a gene: 5. Germline assignment: CDR1 MDHEN and CDR2 SYDVKM. The CDR3 DNA follows: TGTGCCAGCATTACCGGGACAGGGGCCTACAATGAGCAGTTCTTC. This translates into CASITGTGAYNEQFF.

This chain connects TRBV15 to TRBJ2-1, with a tentative D call TRBD2 (6 bases). Between the trimmed V and J ends, which lost 0 bases and 4 bases, there was a span of 19 bases. Germline V CDR1 and CDR2: LNHNV, YYDKDF (reference sequence). CDR3 length equals 18 residues. CDR3 sequence (DNA): TGTGCCACCAGCAGAGATCGGGCCGTTCAGCGGGCGTACAATGAGCAGTTCTTC. Amino acid sequence: CATSRDRAVQRAYNEQFF.

The J gene is TRBJ2-2, the V gene TRBV5-6; no firm D call. V was pared by 2 bases and J by 2 bases, with 13 bases between. CDR3 length equals 16 residues. Germline CDR1 reads SGHDT; CDR2 reads YYEEEE. The CDR3: CASSLDRSLNTGELFF. CDR3 nucleotides: TGTGCCAGCAGCTTAGATAGAAGCCTTAACACCGGGGAGCTGTTTTTT.

In its sample, this clone was seen a few times. The chain employs TRBV4-1 and TRBJ2-4; the match to TRBD1 covers 7 bases. V lost 3 bases, J lost 1 base, and 3 bases stayed unmatched. In germline, CDR1 is MGHRA, CDR2 YSYEKL. This CDR3 has 15 amino acids. The CDR3: CASSQTGLAKNIQYF. Written as DNA, the CDR3 is TGCGCCAGCAGCCAGACAGGGCTGGCCAAAAACATTCAGTACTTC.

The V gene is TRBV27, the J gene TRBJ2-7, with a weak D call TRBD2 (6 bases). Trimming stripped 2 bases from V and 8 bases from J, with 19 bases between. The CDR3 totals 15 residues. Germline values: CDR1 MNHEY, CDR2 SMNVEV (reference sequence). DNA of the CDR3: TGTGCCAGCAGTTTACAGGGTACGAGTGGGAGGAAGCAGTACTTC. This encodes CASSLQGTSGRKQYF.

The chain carries TRBV28 and TRBJ2-6; a weak D match, TRBD2 (5 bases). Per the germline V gene, CDR1 is MDHEN and CDR2 is SYDVKM. V gave up 3 bases and J gave up 2 bases, with 11 bases separating them. The CDR3 contains 16 residues. CDR3 bases: TGTGCCAGCAGTTTCGGGGTAGTACCTGGGGCCAACGTCCTGACTTTC. The encoded protein is CASSFGVVPGANVLTF.

J is TRBJ2-2 and V is TRBV6-5, with D possibly matching TRBD1 (6 bases). Germline CDR1 MNHEY, CDR2 SVGAGI. V was cut by 5 bases and J by 3 bases, with 13 bases left in between. The CDR3 totals 15 residues. CDR3 nucleotides: TGTGCCAGCAGTCCCCAGGGGTCGTACACCGGGGAGCTGTTTTTT. Its protein product is CASSPQGSYTGELFF.

V and J are TRBV18 and TRBJ2-5, with TRBD2 matching 13 bases. The V gene's germline CDR1 is KGHSH and CDR2 LQKENI. V lost 3 bases and J lost 4; bases outside the gene matches: 2. The CDR3 has 15 amino acids. The DNA of the CDR3 is TGTGCCAGCTCACCGAGGACTAGCGGGAGAGAGACCCAGTACTTC. Translating it yields CASSPRTSGRETQYF.

The chain has TRBV19 and TRBJ2-3; TRBD1 agrees at 10 bases. CDR1 is LNHDA, CDR2 SQIVND, per germline (reference sequence). Trimming cost V 6 bases and J 3 bases; bases outside gene matches: 6. This CDR3 has 15 residues. The CDR3 spells CASSSGTGETDTQYF. The CDR3 DNA reads as TGTGCCAGTAGCTCCGGGACAGGGGAGACAGATACGCAGTATTTT.

V gene TRBV28 combines with J gene TRBJ2-7, with 8 positions matching TRBD1. V gave up 5 bases and J gave up 3 bases; unmatched junction bases: 3. CDR3 size: 13 residues. Germline assignment: CDR1 MDHEN and CDR2 SYDVKM. The CDR3 sequence is CASSPDRDYEQYF. The CDR3 DNA reads as TGTGCCAGCAGTCCGGACAGGGACTACGAGCAGTACTTC.

This clone was detected only a few times. V is TRBV7-2 and J is TRBJ2-5, with 7 bases that match TRBD1. This CDR3 is 15 amino acids long. Germline CDR1 is SGHTA and CDR2 is FQGNSA. The J segment lost 0 bases and the V segment lost 4 bases, leaving 5 bases of the junction unmatched. This chain's CDR3 is CASSSGDSYQETQYF. The CDR3 DNA reads as TGTGCCAGCAGCTCAGGGGACAGTTACCAAGAGACCCAGTACTTC.

This clone appeared a few times. The chain couples TRBV19 to TRBJ2-7; TRBD1 aligns across 10 bases. There are 15 residues in the CDR3. In germline, CDR1 is LNHDA, CDR2 SQIVND (reference sequence). The ends lost 5 bases at V and 4 bases at J; junction bases unmatched: 8. CDR3 nucleotide sequence: TGTGCCAGTAGTCTATACGGGACAGGGGTATACGAGCAGTACTTC. It encodes CASSLYGTGVYEQYF. Supplemented by reference TRBV19 and TRBJ2-7, the full variable domain reads DGGITQSPKYLFRKEGQNVTLSCEQNLNHDAMYWYRQDPGQGLRLIYYSQIVNDFQKGDIAEGYSVSREKKESFPLTVTSAQKNPTAFYLCASSLYGTGVYEQYFGPGTRLTVT.

The chain has TRBV10-3 and TRBJ1-6, with 8 bases that match TRBD1. V lost 6 bases, J lost 8 bases, and 9 bases stayed unmatched. The CDR3 runs 15 residues. Germline CDR1 reads ENHRY; CDR2 reads SYGVKD. The DNA for the CDR3 is TGTGCCATCAGAGCTAGACAGGGGTTGGATTCACCCCTCCACTTT. Residues: CAIRARQGLDSPLHF.

The table lists this clone with a few counts. V gene TRBV7-3 combines with J gene TRBJ1-2; 7 positions match TRBD1. The V gene's germline CDR1 is SGHTA and CDR2 FQGTGA. CDR3 length: 15 amino acids. After removal of 5 bases from V and 4 bases from J, the junction contained 10 bases not matched to a gene. In nucleotides, the CDR3 is TGTGCCAGCAGCCCCCAGACAGGGACCGGCTATGGCTACACCTTC. Its translation: CASSPQTGTGYGYTF.

This chain connects TRBV4-2 to TRBJ2-1; 10 bases fit TRBD2. The CDR3 extends over 16 amino acids. J was trimmed by 4 bases and V by 0 bases; bases with no gene match: 3. Germline V lookup: CDR1 LGHNA, CDR2 YNFKEQ. The CDR3 sequence: CASSQEEREGYNEQFF. In nucleotides, the CDR3 is TGTGCCAGCAGCCAAGAAGAGCGGGAGGGGTACAATGAGCAGTTCTTC.

In nucleotides, the CDR3 is TGCGCCAGCAGCTTGGGTGAAGGGGTTGACGGGGAGCTGTTTTTT. This codes for CASSLGEGVDGELFF. The chain links TRBV5-1 to TRBJ2-2; D perhaps matches TRBD1 (5 bases). Germline loops: CDR1 SGHRS, CDR2 YFSETQ. The V and J ends lost 0 bases and 7 bases respectively, with 13 bases between them. The CDR3 runs to 15 residues.

The chain carries TRBV5-1 and TRBJ1-5; 10 positions agree with TRBD1. Germline V gene lookup returns CDR1 SGHRS and CDR2 YFSETQ. The CDR3 totals 17 residues. J was trimmed by 5 bases and V by 0 bases; bases with no gene match: 8. CDR3 residues: CASSLGTGTGVDQPQHF. CDR3 nucleotides: TGCGCCAGCAGCTTGGGAACGGGGACAGGGGTCGATCAGCCCCAGCATTTT.

The chain joins TRBV28 to TRBJ2-7; TRBD2 is a possible D gene (6 bases). Germline V lookup: CDR1 MDHEN, CDR2 SYDVKM. The V and J ends lost 8 bases and 3 bases respectively, with 14 bases between them. The CDR3 sequence is 13 residues long. The CDR3 nucleotides read TGTGCCAGCTCTGTAGCGGACAACTACGAGCAGTACTTC. As protein: CASSVADNYEQYF.

This clone appeared a single time. The V gene is TRBV28, the J gene TRBJ1-2; tentative D call: TRBD1 (6 bases). The V end lost 6 bases, the J end lost 5 bases, and 25 bases lay between the germline ends. Looked up from germline, CDR1 is MDHEN and CDR2 is SYDVKM. The CDR3 extends over 17 amino acids. In DNA form, the CDR3 reads TGTGCCAGCAGCCTACTTTACTCCTCTGACAGGACTTATGGCTACACCTTC. It is translated as CASSLLYSSDRTYGYTF.

V and J are TRBV4-1 and TRBJ2-7; 10 bases align to TRBD1. The CDR3 loop spans 17 amino acids. Looked up from germline, CDR1 is MGHRA and CDR2 is YSYEKL. V lost 2 bases to trimming and J lost 2 bases; unmatched junction nucleotides: 9. CDR3 bases: TGCGCCAGCAGCCAACCCCGTCAGGGGACAGGGGCCTACGAGCAGTACTTC. Its translation: CASSQPRQGTGAYEQYF.

The chain couples TRBV21-1 to TRBJ1-5; the D call TRBD1 from the table was never checked on the DNA. TRBV21-1 is tagged as a pseudogene. The CDR3 sequence is 16 residues long. The CDR3, as DNA: TGTGCCAGCAGCAAAGACCCAGGGTCTAGCAATCAGCCCCAGCATTTT. Encoded protein: CASSKDPGSSNQPQHF.

The rearrangement links TRBV15 to TRBJ1-4, with D maybe TRBD1 (5 bases). V dropped 6 bases and J dropped 11 bases, with 22 bases sitting between them. The CDR3 length is 15 residues. Per germline, CDR1 LNHNV and CDR2 YYDKDF (reference sequence). The CDR3 sequence: CATRENYQGLAKLFF. CDR3 sequence (DNA): TGTGCCACCAGAGAAAATTACCAGGGTTTGGCGAAACTGTTTTTT.

The V call is TRBV27, the J call TRBJ1-1; a weak D match, TRBD1 (5 bases). Germline CDR1 reads MNHEY; CDR2 reads SMNVEV (reference sequence). The CDR3 is 14 residues long. The V and J ends lost 4 bases and 5 bases respectively, with 14 bases between them. CDR3: CASSSDSGVTEAFF. The CDR3 DNA reads TGTGCCAGCAGTTCCGACAGTGGGGTTACTGAAGCTTTCTTT.

In the case of this clone: The junction does not match germline at one end; this may be a read error. The chain has TRBV6-1 and TRBJ2-4, with TRBD1 identical over 7 bases. Germline lookup yields CDR1 MNHNS and CDR2 SASEGT. This CDR3 is 15 amino acids long. DNA of the CDR3: TGTGCCAGCACTGGACAGGATGGGGCCAAAAACAGTCAGTACTTC. This gives the protein CASTGQDGAKNSQYF.

The J gene is TRBJ2-1, the V gene TRBV28, with a weak D call TRBD2 (7 bases). The CDR3 loop spans 14 amino acids. Trimming shortened V by 6 bases and J by 6 bases, and 15 bases separated the two germline ends. CDR1 is MDHEN, CDR2 SYDVKM, per germline. Here the CDR3 reads CASRTGTTINEQFF. Here the CDR3 DNA reads TGTGCCAGCAGAACAGGGACTACTATCAATGAGCAGTTCTTC.

This chain connects TRBV5-6 to TRBJ2-5; 9 bases map to TRBD1. V lost 3 bases and J lost 6; bases outside the gene matches: 9. This CDR3 region has 15 residues. From germline, CDR1 is SGHDT and CDR2 YYEEEE. CDR3 region: CASSYPQGARQTQYF. The CDR3 DNA sequence: TGTGCCAGCAGCTACCCACAGGGGGCTCGGCAGACCCAGTACTTC.

The chain couples TRBV2 to TRBJ2-1; 9 bases are a match to TRBD2. This CDR3 has 13 amino acids. With V trimmed by 7 bases and J by 7 bases, 5 bases remained unmatched. Germline values: CDR1 SNHLY, CDR2 FYNNEI. The CDR3 region has the DNA TGTGCCAGCACTGCGACTAGCGGTAATGAGCAGTTCTTC. This codes for CASTATSGNEQFF.

The chain has TRBV9 and TRBJ2-2; 7 nucleotides align to TRBD2. The V gene end was trimmed by 3 bases and the J gene end by 0 bases; junction bases not matched to a gene: 5. Looked up from germline, CDR1 is SGDLS and CDR2 is YYNGEE. There are 16 residues in the CDR3. CDR3 sequence reads: CASSARDYANTGELFF. DNA of the CDR3: TGTGCCAGCAGCGCCAGGGACTACGCGAACACCGGGGAGCTGTTTTTT. Together with reference TRBV9 and TRBJ2-2, the CDR3 gives the full variable domain: DSGVTQTPKHLITATGQRVTLRCSPRSGDLSVYWYQQSLDQGLQFLIQYYNGEERAKGNILERFSAQQFPDLHSELNLSSLELGDSALYFCASSARDYANTGELFFGEGSRLTVL.

The V and J genes are TRBV6-1 and TRBJ2-7, with 10 bases matching TRBD1. V dropped 6 bases and J dropped 2; count of bases not matched to a gene: 7. The CDR3 totals 15 residues. Germline CDR1 MNHNS, CDR2 SASEGT. CDR3 loop: CASRHGQGETYEQYF. In DNA form, the CDR3 reads TGTGCCAGCAGACATGGACAGGGGGAAACCTACGAGCAGTACTTC.

This sequence joins TRBV6-1 and TRBJ2-2; perhaps TRBD1 as D (6 bases). Germline V gene sequence: CDR1 MNHNS, CDR2 SASEGT. This CDR3 contains 14 residues. Trimming stripped 1 base from V and 5 bases from J, with 8 bases between. The CDR3 loop reads CASSEDRVTGELFF. The CDR3 nucleotides are TGTGCCAGCAGTGAAGACAGGGTTACCGGGGAGCTGTTTTTT.

The chain combines TRBV18 with TRBJ1-2, with 9 bases that match TRBD1. The V and J ends lost 7 bases and 1 base, in that order; junction bases with no gene match: 16. The CDR3 covers 18 residues. Germline assignment: CDR1 KGHSH and CDR2 LQKENI. CDR3: CASYGPRDRDEINYGYTF. The CDR3 bases are TGTGCCAGCTACGGGCCCCGGGACAGGGACGAAATTAACTATGGCTACACCTTC.

This clone appeared a few times. The genes are TRBV5-8 and TRBJ2-5; possibly TRBD2 for D (5 bases). This CDR3 region has 13 residues. Germline V gene lookup returns CDR1 SGHTS and CDR2 YDEGEE. Trimming removed 4 bases at V and 7 bases at J, with 14 bases between. The CDR3 is CASSTSSGRTQYF. The CDR3 coding sequence is TGTGCCAGCAGCACCTCCAGCGGCAGGACCCAGTACTTC. The full variable domain, with the rest looked up from reference TRBV5-8 and TRBJ2-5, is EAGVTQSPTHLIKTRGQQATLRCSPISGHTSVYWYQQALGLGLQFLLWYDEGEERNRGNFPPRFSGRQFPNYSSELNVNALELEDSALYLCASSTSSGRTQYFGPGTRLLVL.